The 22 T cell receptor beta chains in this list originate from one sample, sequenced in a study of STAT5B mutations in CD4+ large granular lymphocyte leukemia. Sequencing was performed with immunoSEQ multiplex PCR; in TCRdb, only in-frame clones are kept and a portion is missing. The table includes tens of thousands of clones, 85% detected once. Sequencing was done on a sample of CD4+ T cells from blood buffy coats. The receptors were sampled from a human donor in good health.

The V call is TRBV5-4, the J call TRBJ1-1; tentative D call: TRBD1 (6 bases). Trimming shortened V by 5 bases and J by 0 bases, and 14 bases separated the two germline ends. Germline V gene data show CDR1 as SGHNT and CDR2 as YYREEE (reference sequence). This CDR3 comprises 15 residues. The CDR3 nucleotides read TGTGCCAGCAGACCTACAGGGACGGTGAACACTGAAGCTTTCTTT. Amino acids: CASRPTGTVNTEAFF. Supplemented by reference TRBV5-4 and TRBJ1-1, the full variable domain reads ETGVTQSPTHLIKTRGQQVTLRCSSQSGHNTVSWYQQALGQGPQFIFQYYREEENGRGNFPPRFSGLQFPNYSSELNVNALELDDSALYLCASRPTGTVNTEAFFGQGTRLTVV.

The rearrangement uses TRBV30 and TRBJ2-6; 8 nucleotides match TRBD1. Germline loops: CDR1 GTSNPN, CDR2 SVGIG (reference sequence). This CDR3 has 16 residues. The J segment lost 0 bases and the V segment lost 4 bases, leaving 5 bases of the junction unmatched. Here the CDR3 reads CAWIGTGLSGANVLTF. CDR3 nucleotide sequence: TGTGCCTGGATTGGGACAGGCCTCTCTGGGGCCAACGTCCTGACTTTC.

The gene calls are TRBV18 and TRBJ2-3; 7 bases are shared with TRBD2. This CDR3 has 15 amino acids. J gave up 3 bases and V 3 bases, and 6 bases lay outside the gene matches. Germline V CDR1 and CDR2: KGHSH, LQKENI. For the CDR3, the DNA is TGTGCCAGCTCACCGGGAGGGAGGAGAACAGATACGCAGTATTTT. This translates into CASSPGGRRTDTQYF.

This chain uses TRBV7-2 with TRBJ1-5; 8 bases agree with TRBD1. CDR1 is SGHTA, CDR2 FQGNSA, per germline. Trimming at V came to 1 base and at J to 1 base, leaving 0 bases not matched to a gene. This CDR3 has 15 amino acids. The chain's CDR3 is CASSLDRGSNQPQHF. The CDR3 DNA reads TGTGCCAGCAGCTTAGACAGGGGGAGCAATCAGCCCCAGCATTTT.

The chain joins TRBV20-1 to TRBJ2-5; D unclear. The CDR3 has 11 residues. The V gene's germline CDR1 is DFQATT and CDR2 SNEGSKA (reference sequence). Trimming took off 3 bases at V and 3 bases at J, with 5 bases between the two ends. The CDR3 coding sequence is TGCAGTGCTAGTCCCGAAGAGACCCAGTACTTC. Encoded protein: CSASPEETQYF.

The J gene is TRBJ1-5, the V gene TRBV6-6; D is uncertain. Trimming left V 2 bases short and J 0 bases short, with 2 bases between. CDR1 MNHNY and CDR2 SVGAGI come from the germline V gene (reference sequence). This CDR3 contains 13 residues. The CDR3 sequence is CASSYGSNQPQHF. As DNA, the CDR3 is TGTGCCAGCAGTTACGGTAGCAATCAGCCCCAGCATTTT.

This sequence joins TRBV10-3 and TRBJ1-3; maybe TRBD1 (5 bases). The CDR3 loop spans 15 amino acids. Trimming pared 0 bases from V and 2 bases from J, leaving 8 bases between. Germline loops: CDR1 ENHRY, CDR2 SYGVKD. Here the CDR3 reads CAISESLGAGNTIYF. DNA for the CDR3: TGTGCCATCAGTGAGTCCCTAGGGGCTGGAAACACCATATATTTT.

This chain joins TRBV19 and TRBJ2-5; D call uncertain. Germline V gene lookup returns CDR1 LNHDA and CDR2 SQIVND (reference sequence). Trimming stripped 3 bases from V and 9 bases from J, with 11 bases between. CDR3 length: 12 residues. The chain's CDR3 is CASSIVGNSQYF. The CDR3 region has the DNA TGTGCCAGTAGTATCGTCGGAAATTCCCAGTACTTC.

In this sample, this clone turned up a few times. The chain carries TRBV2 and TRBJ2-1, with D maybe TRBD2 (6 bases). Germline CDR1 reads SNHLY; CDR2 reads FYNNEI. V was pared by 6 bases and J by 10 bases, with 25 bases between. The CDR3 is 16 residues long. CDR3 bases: TGTGCCAGCAGGACGGTGGGCCTAGCGCCGGAGCCCGAGCAGTTCTTC. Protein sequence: CASRTVGLAPEPEQFF.

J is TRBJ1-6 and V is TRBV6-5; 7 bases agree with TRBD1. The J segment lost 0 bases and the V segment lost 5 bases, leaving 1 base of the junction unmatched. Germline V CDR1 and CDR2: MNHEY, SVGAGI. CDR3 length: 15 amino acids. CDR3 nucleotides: TGTGCCAGCAGTAGGGACAGCTCCTATAATTCACCCCTCCACTTT. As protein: CASSRDSSYNSPLHF.

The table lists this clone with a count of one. CDR3 in DNA: TGTGCCAGCAGCCCACAGGGAGACTATGGCTACACCTTC. It specifies CASSPQGDYGYTF. The V and J genes are TRBV9 and TRBJ1-2, with D possibly TRBD1 on 6 matching bases. Germline assignment: CDR1 SGDLS and CDR2 YYNGEE. Trimming pared 4 bases from V and 3 bases from J, leaving 10 bases between. The CDR3 has 13 amino acids.

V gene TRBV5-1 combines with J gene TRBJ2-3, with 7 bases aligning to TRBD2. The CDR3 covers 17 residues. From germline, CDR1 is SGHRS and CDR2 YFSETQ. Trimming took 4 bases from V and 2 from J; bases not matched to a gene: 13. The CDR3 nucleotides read TGCGCCAGCAGCACGGGACTACTTGGGGTGGACACAGATACGCAGTATTTT. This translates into CASSTGLLGVDTDTQYF.

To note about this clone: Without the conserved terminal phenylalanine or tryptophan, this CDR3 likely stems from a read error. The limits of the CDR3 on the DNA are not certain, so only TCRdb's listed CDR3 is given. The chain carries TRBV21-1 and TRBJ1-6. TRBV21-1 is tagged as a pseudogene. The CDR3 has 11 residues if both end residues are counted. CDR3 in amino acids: CASSPGGPGGT.

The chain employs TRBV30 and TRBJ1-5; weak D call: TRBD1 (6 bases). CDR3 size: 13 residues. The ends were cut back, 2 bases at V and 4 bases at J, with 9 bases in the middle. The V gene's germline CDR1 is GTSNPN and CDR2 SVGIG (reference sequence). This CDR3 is CAWSPGVNQPQHF. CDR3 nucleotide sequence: TGTGCCTGGAGTCCAGGGGTTAATCAGCCCCAGCATTTT.

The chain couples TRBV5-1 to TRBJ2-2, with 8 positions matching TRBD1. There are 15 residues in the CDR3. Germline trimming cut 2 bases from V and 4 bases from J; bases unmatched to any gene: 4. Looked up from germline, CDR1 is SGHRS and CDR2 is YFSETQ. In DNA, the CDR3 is TGCGCCAGCAGCTTTCAGGGGGCGAGCACCGGGGAGCTGTTTTTT. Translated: CASSFQGASTGELFF.

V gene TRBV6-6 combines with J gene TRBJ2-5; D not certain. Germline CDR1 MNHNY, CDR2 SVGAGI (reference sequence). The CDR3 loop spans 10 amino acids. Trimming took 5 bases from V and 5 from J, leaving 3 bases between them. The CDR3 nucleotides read TGTGCCAGCAGTCGGGAGACCCAGTACTTC. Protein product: CASSRETQYF.

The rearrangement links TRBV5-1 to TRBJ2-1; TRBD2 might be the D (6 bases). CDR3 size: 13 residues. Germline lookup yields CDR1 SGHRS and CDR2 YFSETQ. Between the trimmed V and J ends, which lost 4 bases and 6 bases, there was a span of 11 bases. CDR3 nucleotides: TGCGCCAGCAGCGGAGCCGGGAGCAATGAGCAGTTCTTC. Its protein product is CASSGAGSNEQFF.

CDR3 coding DNA: TGTGCCAGCAGCTCAACCCACAGGGCTGGAAACACCATATATTTT. This encodes CASSSTHRAGNTIYF. This sequence joins TRBV28 and TRBJ1-3; D possibly corresponds to TRBD1 (6 bases). This CDR3 is 15 amino acids long. The V gene's germline CDR1 is MDHEN and CDR2 SYDVKM. Deletions cut 6 bases from V and 2 bases from J, with 14 bases between.

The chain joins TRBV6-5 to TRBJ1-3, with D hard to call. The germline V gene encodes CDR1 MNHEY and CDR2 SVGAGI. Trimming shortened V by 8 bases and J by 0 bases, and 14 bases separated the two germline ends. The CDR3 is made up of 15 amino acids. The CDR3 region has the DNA TGTGCCAGCCGTCTAAAGGGCGGCTCTGGAAACACCATATATTTT. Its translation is CASRLKGGSGNTIYF.

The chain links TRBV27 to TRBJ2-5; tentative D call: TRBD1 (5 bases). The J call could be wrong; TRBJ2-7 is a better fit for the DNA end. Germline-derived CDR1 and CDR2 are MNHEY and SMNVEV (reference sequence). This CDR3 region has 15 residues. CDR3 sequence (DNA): TGTGCCAGCAGTTTATTGCTGGGGCCAAGATACGAGCAGTACTTC. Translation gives CASSLLLGPRYEQYF.

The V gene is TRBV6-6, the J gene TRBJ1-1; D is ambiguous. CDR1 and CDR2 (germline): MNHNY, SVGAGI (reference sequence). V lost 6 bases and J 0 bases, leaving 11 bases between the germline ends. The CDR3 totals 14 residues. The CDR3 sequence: CASSSTAMNTEAFF. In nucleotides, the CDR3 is TGTGCCAGCAGCTCAACAGCTATGAACACTGAAGCTTTCTTT.

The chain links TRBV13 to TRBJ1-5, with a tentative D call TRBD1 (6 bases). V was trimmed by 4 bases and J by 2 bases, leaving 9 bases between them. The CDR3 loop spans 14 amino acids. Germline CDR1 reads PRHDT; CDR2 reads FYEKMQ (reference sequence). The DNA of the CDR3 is TGTGCCAGCAGCTCCAGGGGAGGCAATCAGCCCCAGCATTTT. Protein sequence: CASSSRGGNQPQHF.